Included here is one T cell receptor beta chain sequence, with context. Its antigen is not identified. This sample is part of a study of blood T cells in healthy people across ages. Study-level findings and limits: Any conclusive comparison of naive versus antigen-experienced cells was prevented by using unsorted PBMCs.

Primers used in a second PCR of about 7 to 12 cycles were a sample-barcoded 5' primer and a J-beta primer mix. Each CDR3 protein gets one entry after TCRdb re-called the 5' RACE reads with MiXCR. The data show more than 650,000 distinct CDR3 sequences, more than 25% seen once. CDR3 length equals 16 residues. Germline CDR1 reads SGHTA; CDR2 reads FQGNSA. Every participating donor contributed 9.5 to 10 milliliters of peripheral blood through a draw. The data were also submitted as part of a second study, on T cells of mothers and their children. That paper states: Each child gave a few million TCR beta CDR3 reads (each mother, over 8 million).

This receptor was taken from a boy aged 5-17 years in good health. V is TRBV7-2 and J is TRBJ2-5; TRBD2 is a possible D gene (6 bases). Gene TRBJ2-7 matches the end of the DNA better, so the J call may be wrong. The sequenced sample was blood. In nucleotides, the CDR3 is TGTGCCAGCAGCTTAGGTGGAGGGGTTGCCTACTACGAGCAGTACTTC. Encoded protein: CASSLGGGVAYYEQYF.